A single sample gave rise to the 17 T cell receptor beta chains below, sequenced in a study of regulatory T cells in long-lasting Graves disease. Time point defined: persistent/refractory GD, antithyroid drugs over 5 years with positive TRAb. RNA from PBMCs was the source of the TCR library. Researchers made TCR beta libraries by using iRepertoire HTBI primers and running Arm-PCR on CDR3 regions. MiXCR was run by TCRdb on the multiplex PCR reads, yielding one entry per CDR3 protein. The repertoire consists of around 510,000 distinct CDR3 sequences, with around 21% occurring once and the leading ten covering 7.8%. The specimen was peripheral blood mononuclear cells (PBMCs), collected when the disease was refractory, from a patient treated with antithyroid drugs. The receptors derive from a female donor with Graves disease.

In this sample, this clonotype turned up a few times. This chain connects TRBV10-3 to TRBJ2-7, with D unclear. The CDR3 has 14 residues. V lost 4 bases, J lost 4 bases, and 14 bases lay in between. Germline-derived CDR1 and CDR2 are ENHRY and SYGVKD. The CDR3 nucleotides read TGTGCCATCAGTGGTCCGGGTAATGGGTACGAGCAGTACTTC. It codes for CAISGPGNGYEQYF.

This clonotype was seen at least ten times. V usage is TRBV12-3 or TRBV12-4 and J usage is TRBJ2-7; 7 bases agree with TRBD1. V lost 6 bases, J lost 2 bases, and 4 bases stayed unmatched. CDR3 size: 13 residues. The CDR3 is CASRPTGTYEQYF. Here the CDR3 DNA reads TGTGCCAGCAGGCCGACAGGGACCTACGAGCAGTACTTC.

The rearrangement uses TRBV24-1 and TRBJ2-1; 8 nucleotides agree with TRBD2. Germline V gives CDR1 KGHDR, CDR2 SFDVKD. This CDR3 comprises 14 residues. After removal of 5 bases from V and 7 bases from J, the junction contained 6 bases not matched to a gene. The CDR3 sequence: CATSGAGGRNEQFF. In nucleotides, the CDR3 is TGTGCCACCAGTGGCGCGGGAGGAAGGAATGAGCAGTTCTTC.

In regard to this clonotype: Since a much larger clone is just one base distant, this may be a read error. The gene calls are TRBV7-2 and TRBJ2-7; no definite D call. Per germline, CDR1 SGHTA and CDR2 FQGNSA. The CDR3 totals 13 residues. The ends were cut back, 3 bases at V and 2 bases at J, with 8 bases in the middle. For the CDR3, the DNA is TGTGCCAGCAGCTTGCCCTTCACCTACGAGCAGTACTTC. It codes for CASSLPFTYEQYF.

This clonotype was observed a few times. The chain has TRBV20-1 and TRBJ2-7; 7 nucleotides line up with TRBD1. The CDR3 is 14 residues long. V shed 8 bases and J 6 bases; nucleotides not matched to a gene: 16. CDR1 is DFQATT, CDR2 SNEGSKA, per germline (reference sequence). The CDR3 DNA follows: TGCAGTCCGTTACCGGGACAGACCCTCTTCGAGCAGTACTTC. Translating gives CSPLPGQTLFEQYF.

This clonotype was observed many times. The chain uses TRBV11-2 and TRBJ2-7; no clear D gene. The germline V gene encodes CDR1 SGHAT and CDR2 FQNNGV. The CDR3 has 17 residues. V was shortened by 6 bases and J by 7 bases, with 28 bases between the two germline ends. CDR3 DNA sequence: TGTGCCAGCAGTCTCATCCGCATCGGGCCAAGGAACCCGGAGCAGTACTTC. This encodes CASSLIRIGPRNPEQYF. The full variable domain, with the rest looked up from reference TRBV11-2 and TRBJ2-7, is EAGVAQSPRYKIIEKRQSVAFWCNPISGHATLYWYQQILGQGPKLLIQFQNNGVVDDSQLPKDRFSAERLKGVDSTLKIQPAKLEDSAVYLCASSLIRIGPRNPEQYFGPGTRLTVT.

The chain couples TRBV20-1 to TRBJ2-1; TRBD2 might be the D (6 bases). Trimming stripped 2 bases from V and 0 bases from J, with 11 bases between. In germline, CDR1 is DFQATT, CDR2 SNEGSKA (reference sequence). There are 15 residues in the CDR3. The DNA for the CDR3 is TGCAGTGCTAGAAGGGCGGGATACTCCTACAATGAGCAGTTCTTC. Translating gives CSARRAGYSYNEQFF.

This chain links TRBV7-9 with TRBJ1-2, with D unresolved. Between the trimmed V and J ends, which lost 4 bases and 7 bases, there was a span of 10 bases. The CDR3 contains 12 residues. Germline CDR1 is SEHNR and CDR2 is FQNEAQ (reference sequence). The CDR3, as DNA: TGTGCCAGCAGCTCCATAAGCACTGGCTACACCTTC. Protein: CASSSISTGYTF.

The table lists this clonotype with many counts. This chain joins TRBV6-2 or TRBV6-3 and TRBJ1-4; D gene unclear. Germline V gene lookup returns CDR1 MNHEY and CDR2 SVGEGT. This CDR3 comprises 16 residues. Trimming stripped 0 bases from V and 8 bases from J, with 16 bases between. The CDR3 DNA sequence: TGTGCCAGCAGTTACTCGATTTCGTCGACGGAAGAAAAACTGTTTTTT. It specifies CASSYSISSTEEKLFF.

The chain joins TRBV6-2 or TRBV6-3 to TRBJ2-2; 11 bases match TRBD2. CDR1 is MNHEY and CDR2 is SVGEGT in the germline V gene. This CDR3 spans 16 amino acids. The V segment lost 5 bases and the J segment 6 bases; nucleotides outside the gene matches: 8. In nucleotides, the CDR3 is TGTGCCAGCAGTAGACTAGCGGGAAGGATAGCCGGGGAGCTGTTTTTT. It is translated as CASSRLAGRIAGELFF.

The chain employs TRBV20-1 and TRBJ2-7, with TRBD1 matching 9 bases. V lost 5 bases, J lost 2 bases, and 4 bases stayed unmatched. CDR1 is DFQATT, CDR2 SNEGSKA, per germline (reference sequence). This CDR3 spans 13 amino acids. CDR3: CSAGDRVAYEQYF. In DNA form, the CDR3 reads TGCAGTGCTGGGGACAGGGTAGCCTACGAGCAGTACTTC.

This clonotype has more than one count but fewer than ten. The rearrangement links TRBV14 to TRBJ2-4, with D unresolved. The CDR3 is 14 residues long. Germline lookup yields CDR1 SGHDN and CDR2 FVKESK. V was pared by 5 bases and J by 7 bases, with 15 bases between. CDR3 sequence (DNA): TGTGCCAGCAGCATTCCTAGATTCGAGAACATTCAGTACTTC. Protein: CASSIPRFENIQYF.

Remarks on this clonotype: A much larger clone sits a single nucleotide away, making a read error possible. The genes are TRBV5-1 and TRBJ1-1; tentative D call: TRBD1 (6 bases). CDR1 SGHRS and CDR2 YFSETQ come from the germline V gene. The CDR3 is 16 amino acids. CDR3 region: CASSLGGPGRNTESFF. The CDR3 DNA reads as TGCGCCAGCAGCTTGGGGGGGCCAGGGAGAAACACTGAATCTTTCTTT.

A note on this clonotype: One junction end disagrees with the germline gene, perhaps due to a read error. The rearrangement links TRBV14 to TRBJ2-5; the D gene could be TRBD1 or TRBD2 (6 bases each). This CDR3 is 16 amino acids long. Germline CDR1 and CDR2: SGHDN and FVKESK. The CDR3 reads CASSQGVPGAFGVQSF. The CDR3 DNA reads TGTGCCAGCAGCCAAGGGGTTCCGGGGGCCTTCGGTGTCCAGTCCTTC.

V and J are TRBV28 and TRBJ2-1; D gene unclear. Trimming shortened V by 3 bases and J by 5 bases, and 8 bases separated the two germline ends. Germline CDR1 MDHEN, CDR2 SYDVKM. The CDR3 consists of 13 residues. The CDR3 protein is CASSLLPDNEQFF. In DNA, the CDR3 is TGTGCCAGCAGTTTGTTGCCGGACAATGAGCAGTTCTTC.

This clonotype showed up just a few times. The CDR3 spells CASRASGSFSEQFF. The CDR3 region has the DNA TGTGCCAGCAGGGCTAGCGGGAGTTTCAGTGAGCAGTTCTTC. This chain links TRBV6-1 with TRBJ2-1, with 10 bases that match TRBD2. Per the germline V gene, CDR1 is MNHNS and CDR2 is SASEGT. V was pared by 6 bases and J by 9 bases, with 8 bases of the junction left unmatched. The CDR3 is 14 residues long.

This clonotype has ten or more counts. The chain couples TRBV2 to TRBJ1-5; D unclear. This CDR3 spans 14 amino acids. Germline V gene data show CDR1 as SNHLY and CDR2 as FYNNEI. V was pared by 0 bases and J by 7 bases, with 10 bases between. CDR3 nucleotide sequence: TGTGCCAGCAGTGAAGCATCGGGGAACCAGCCCCAGCATTTT. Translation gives CASSEASGNQPQHF.